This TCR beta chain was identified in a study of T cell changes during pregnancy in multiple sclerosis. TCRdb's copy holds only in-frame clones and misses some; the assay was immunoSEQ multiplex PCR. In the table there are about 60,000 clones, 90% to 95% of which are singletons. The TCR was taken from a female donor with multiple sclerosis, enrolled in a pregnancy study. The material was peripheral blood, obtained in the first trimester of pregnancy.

In DNA form, the CDR3 reads TGTGCCAGCAGTTACGCTAGCGGGCTATCCAATGAGCAGTTCTTC. Protein sequence: CASSYASGLSNEQFF. This rearrangement joins TRBV6-5 to TRBJ2-1, with 8 bases identical to TRBD2. This CDR3 is built from 15 residues. From germline, CDR1 is MNHEY and CDR2 SVGAGI. V trimming: 2 bases; J trimming: 6 bases; junction bases outside the gene matches: 6.